This is a list of T cell receptor beta chains from one sample in a study of blood T cell repertoires in COVID-19. Assay: immunoSEQ multiplex PCR; the TCRdb copy retains only in-frame clones and omits some. The sample lists about 94,000 clones; around 87% were seen once. Sequencing input: peripheral blood. The receptors were sampled from a woman older than 75 with acute or convalescent COVID-19. The CDR3 runs from the conserved cysteine through the conserved F or W. The D gene is left open where the match is weak. Clone size is stated in some rows and not others, as once, few, many or a class when expanded.

>TRBV5-6|TRBD2|.|TRBJ2-3
CASSFGLAGTDTQYF
TGTGCCAGCAGCTTCGGACTAGCGGGCACAGATACGCAGTATTTT
>TRBV19|TRBD1|.|TRBJ1-6
CASSGLVGQGDSPLHF
TGTGCCAGTAGTGGTCTTGTGGGACAGGGGGATTCACCCCTCCACTTT
>TRBV6-5|.|.|TRBJ1-4
CASRAGDRLFF
TGTGCCAGCAGAGCAGGGGATAGACTGTTTTTT
>TRBV5-1|.|.|TRBJ2-2
CASSKIAGQPLGELFF
TGCGCCAGCAGCAAAATTGCGGGACAGCCCCTCGGGGAGCTGTTTTTT
>TRBV25-1|TRBD1|.|TRBJ1-1
CASNRGITEAFF
TGTGCCAGCAACAGGGGCATCACTGAAGCTTTCTTT
>TRBV7-9|.|once|TRBJ1-1
CASSLALTATTEAFF
TGTGCCAGCAGCTTAGCCCTGACAGCGACCACTGAAGCTTTCTTT
>TRBV12-5|.|.|TRBJ2-5
CASGSDSSGKRGETQYF
TGTGCTAGTGGTTCCGATTCTAGCGGTAAAAGGGGGGAGACCCAGTACTTC
>TRBV7-8|TRBD2|.|TRBJ2-7
CASSSRSGRGYEQYF
TGTGCCAGCAGCTCCCGTAGCGGGAGAGGTTACGAGCAGTACTTC
>TRBV19|TRBD2|.|TRBJ2-3
CASSRSGGNTDTQYF
TGTGCCAGTAGTAGGAGCGGGGGGAACACAGATACGCAGTATTTT
>TRBV5-6|.|.|TRBJ2-5
CASSTLRGGQETQYF
TGTGCCAGCAGCACATTAAGGGGGGGGCAAGAGACCCAGTACTTC
>TRBV7-2|.|.|TRBJ2-2
CASSSRRGAGELFF
TGTGCCAGCAGCTCGAGACGGGGAGCCGGGGAGCTGTTTTTT
>TRBV11-1|TRBD1|.|TRBJ2-5
CASSSTGGMGETQYF
TGTGCCAGCAGCTCGACAGGGGGCATGGGAGAGACCCAGTACTTC
>TRBV14|.|.|TRBJ2-5
CASSPRLREETQYF
TGTGCCAGCAGTCCCCGACTTCGGGAAGAGACCCAGTACTTC
>TRBV15|.|.|TRBJ1-2
CATSRHLRNYGYTF
TGTGCCACCAGCAGACACCTACGGAACTATGGCTACACCTTC
>TRBV7-9|TRBD1|.|TRBJ2-7
CASSPGTGSYEQYF
TGTGCCAGCAGCCCCGGGACAGGGAGCTACGAGCAGTACTTC
>TRBV5-1|.|.|TRBJ1-2
CASSLAVGQAGYTF
TGCGCCAGCAGCTTGGCTGTGGGGCAAGCTGGCTACACCTTC
>TRBV4-1|.|.|TRBJ1-6
CASRPQGHDNSPLHF
TGCGCCAGCAGACCACAGGGACATGATAATTCACCCCTCCACTTT
>TRBV25-1|.|.|TRBJ1-1
CASSVTHRDNTEAFF
TGTGCCAGCAGTGTCACCCACAGGGATAACACTGAAGCTTTCTTT
>TRBV29-1|.|few|TRBJ1-1
CSVDGEGRGTEAFF
TGCAGCGTTGATGGGGAGGGGAGAGGTACTGAAGCTTTCTTT
>TRBV6-4|.|.|TRBJ2-3
CASSEGLSTDTQYF
TGTGCCAGCAGTGAGGGCCTAAGCACAGATACGCAGTATTTT
>TRBV2|TRBD1|.|TRBJ2-2
CASRRTGANTGELFF
TGTGCCAGCAGGCGGACAGGGGCGAACACCGGGGAGCTGTTTTTT
>TRBV7-2|TRBD1|.|TRBJ1-5
CASSLAGGSGNQPQHF
TGTGCCAGCAGCTTAGCAGGGGGCTCTGGCAATCAGCCCCAGCATTTT
>TRBV9|.|.|TRBJ2-2
CASSPGVPGRTGELFF
TGTGCCAGCAGTCCCGGAGTGCCGGGTCGTACCGGGGAGCTGTTTTTT
>TRBV21-1|.|.|TRBJ2-1
CASSKPVKGMFNEQFF
TGTGCCAGCAGCAAACCTGTAAAGGGGATGTTTAATGAGCAGTTCTTC
>TRBV24-1|.|.|TRBJ1-5
CATSENRMNQPQHF
TGTGCCACCAGTGAGAACAGGATGAATCAGCCCCAGCATTTT
>TRBV30|TRBD1|.|TRBJ1-5
CAWSRTGVVWQPQHF
TGTGCCTGGAGTCGGACAGGGGTGGTTTGGCAGCCCCAGCATTTT
>TRBV9|TRBD1|.|TRBJ1-5
CASSVGTGHQPQHF
TGTGCCAGCAGCGTAGGGACAGGGCATCAGCCCCAGCATTTT
>TRBV19|.|.|TRBJ2-1
CASSIGSGTTSYNEQFF
TGTGCCAGTAGTATAGGGTCAGGGACAACTTCCTACAATGAGCAGTTCTTC
>TRBV6-5|TRBD1|.|TRBJ2-1
CASSYSPGQGREQFF
TGTGCCAGCAGTTACTCGCCGGGACAGGGGCGGGAGCAGTTCTTC
>TRBV5-4|.|.|TRBJ1-2
CASNIAGGMYGYTF
TGTGCCAGCAACATTGCGGGGGGAATGTATGGCTACACCTTC
>TRBV15|TRBD1|.|TRBJ2-7
CATADRSNSYEQYF
TGTGCCACAGCGGACAGGTCAAACTCCTACGAGCAGTACTTC
>TRBV18|TRBD2|.|TRBJ2-2
CASSRTILSGINTGELFF
TGTGCCAGCTCAAGGACTATACTTAGCGGGATTAACACCGGGGAGCTGTTTTTT
>TRBV7-2|.|.|TRBJ1-5
CASTPIVGNQPQHF
TGTGCCAGCACCCCAATTGTAGGCAATCAGCCCCAGCATTTT
>TRBV6-5|.|once|TRBJ2-7
CATRKEGPGFEQYF
TGTGCCACACGGAAGGAGGGACCCGGCTTCGAGCAGTACTTC
>TRBV27|.|.|TRBJ1-4
CASSLSGRANEKLFF
TGTGCCAGCAGTTTATCCGGGCGGGCTAATGAAAAACTGTTTTTT
>TRBV5-4|TRBD2|.|TRBJ2-2
CASSSKKSGVNTGELFF
TGTGCCAGCAGCTCCAAGAAGAGCGGGGTGAACACCGGGGAGCTGTTTTTT
>TRBV7-2|.|once|TRBJ2-3
CASSLTTTSQPDTQYF
TGTGCCAGCAGCTTAACGACGACTAGTCAGCCAGATACGCAGTATTTT
>TRBV11-2|.|.|TRBJ1-1
CASKRDFDVAEAFF
TGTGCCAGCAAGCGGGACTTCGATGTTGCTGAAGCTTTCTTT
>TRBV14|TRBD1|.|TRBJ2-7
CASSRGTGFHEQYF
TGTGCCAGCAGCCGCGGGACAGGGTTCCACGAGCAGTACTTC
>TRBV5-1|.|.|TRBJ2-1
CASSFGQPSDEQFF
TGCGCCAGCAGCTTCGGACAGCCCTCTGATGAGCAGTTCTTC
>TRBV11-2|TRBD2|once|TRBJ2-5
CASSFSGLALEETQYF
TGTGCCAGCAGCTTTTCAGGACTAGCACTCGAAGAGACCCAGTACTTC
>TRBV5-6|TRBD1|.|TRBJ1-6
CASSRRTGFHGSPLHF
TGTGCCAGCAGCCGAAGGACAGGGTTTCATGGTTCACCCCTCCACTTT
>TRBV2|.|.|TRBJ2-3
CASSVSQRGTDTQYF
TGTGCCAGCAGTGTATCCCAGCGGGGCACAGATACGCAGTATTTT
>TRBV5-3|.|.|TRBJ1-5
CARSLGGVQQPNQPQHF
TGTGCCAGAAGCTTGGGGGGCGTACAGCAGCCTAATCAGCCCCAGCATTTT
>TRBV21-1|.|.|TRBJ1-5
CASSKPLDGRSNQPQHF
TGTGCCAGCAGCAAACCCCTGGACGGGAGAAGCAATCAGCCCCAGCATTTT
>TRBV18|TRBD1|once|TRBJ1-1
CASSPPGDRAEAFF
TGTGCCAGCTCACCACCAGGTGACAGGGCTGAAGCTTTCTTT
>TRBV5-1|TRBD1|.|TRBJ2-2
CASTTRPPGGAATGELFF
TGCGCCAGCACCACCCGCCCCCCAGGGGGCGCGGCTACCGGGGAGCTGTTTTTT
>TRBV11-3|TRBD1|.|TRBJ2-5
CASSQDRGGETQYF
TGTGCCAGCAGCCAGGACAGGGGAGGGGAGACCCAGTACTTC
>TRBV19|.|.|TRBJ1-5
CASSPTEISNQPQHF
TGTGCCAGTAGTCCTACAGAAATTAGCAATCAGCCCCAGCATTTT
>TRBV3-1/TRBV3-2|TRBD1|.|TRBJ1-4
CASSPGTNRGPEKLFF
TGTGCCAGCAGCCCAGGGACCAACAGGGGGCCTGAAAAACTGTTTTTT